The 8 T cell receptor beta chains below all came from one sample that was sequenced in a study of type 1 and type 2 diabetes patients. PCR was run on genomic DNA. Multiplex PCR with 30 forward and 13 reverse primers amplified the TCR beta CDR3. One entry per CDR3 protein results from TCRdb running MiXCR on the multiplex PCR reads. This table holds about 290,000 distinct CDR3 sequences, around 47% found once. Sequenced input: peripheral blood mononuclear cells (PBMCs). The receptors come from a man younger than 30 with type 2 diabetes.

Remarks on this clonotype: At one of its ends the junction is not consistent with the germline gene, which may arise from a read error. This chain connects TRBV6-4 to TRBJ2-1, with TRBD2 identical over 10 bases. Germline V gives CDR1 MRHNA, CDR2 SNTAGT. The CDR3 totals 14 residues. For the CDR3, the DNA is TGTGCCTGCAGCCTAGCGGGAGAGGGCAATGAGCAGTTCTTC. Encoded protein: CACSLAGEGNEQFF.

The rearrangement joins TRBV20-1 to TRBJ1-1; D unresolved. The V end was cut by 6 bases, the J end by 1 base, with 6 bases between. This CDR3 region has 11 residues. Looked up from germline, CDR1 is DFQATT and CDR2 is SNEGSKA (reference sequence). DNA of the CDR3: TGCAGTGCCGGGCCGAACACTGAAGCTTTCTTT. The encoded protein is CSAGPNTEAFF.

The CDR3 loop reads CASSQDQSAGGRYDEQFF. CDR3 in DNA: TGCGCCAGCAGCCAAGATCAATCGGCGGGAGGGCGTTACGATGAGCAGTTCTTC. The J gene is TRBJ2-1, the V gene TRBV4-1; 9 bases align to TRBD2. This CDR3 has 18 amino acids. With V trimmed by 0 bases and J by 8 bases, 14 bases remained unmatched. CDR1 is MGHRA, CDR2 YSYEKL, per germline.

The chain is built from TRBV4-3 and TRBJ1-1; D is undetermined. The ends were cut back, 1 base at V and 14 bases at J, with 20 bases in the middle. The germline CDR1 and CDR2 sequences are LGHNA and YSLEER. This CDR3 contains 14 residues. The CDR3 DNA follows: TGCGCCAGCAGCCAAGTCCCACATCTAGGTTCGGGCTTCTTT. It encodes CASSQVPHLGSGFF.

The J gene is TRBJ2-1, the V gene TRBV24-1, with 7 nucleotides matching TRBD1. This CDR3 contains 16 residues. From germline, CDR1 is KGHDR and CDR2 SFDVKD. V lost 4 bases and J lost 3; bases outside the gene matches: 8. The CDR3 DNA is TGTGCCACCAGTGACCGCTCGAGGGGGCGCTACAATGAGCAGTTCTTC. Its protein is CATSDRSRGRYNEQFF.

V usage is TRBV29-1 and J usage is TRBJ2-7; D is perhaps TRBD2 (5 bases). Trimming took 4 bases from V and 4 from J, leaving 17 bases between them. The CDR3 loop spans 14 amino acids. Germline V gives CDR1 SQVTM, CDR2 ANQGSEA. The CDR3 spells CSVADFFRQYEQYF. The CDR3 coding sequence is TGCAGCGTTGCGGACTTTTTCCGTCAGTACGAGCAGTACTTC.

The sample holds one count of this clonotype. The chain couples TRBV10-1 to TRBJ2-7, with TRBD2 identical over 8 bases. CDR3 size: 19 residues. V lost 5 bases to trimming and J lost 3 bases; unmatched junction nucleotides: 21. Germline assignment: CDR1 WNHNN and CDR2 SYGVQD (reference sequence). The CDR3 DNA reads as TGCGCCAGCAGTCCTCGGGGCAGGGGCCCAGCGGGAGAGAACTACGAGCAGTACTTC. Protein product: CASSPRGRGPAGENYEQYF.

V and J are TRBV19 and TRBJ2-1; TRBD2 agrees at 10 bases. Germline values: CDR1 LNHDA, CDR2 SQIVND (reference sequence). This CDR3 spans 14 amino acids. The V and J ends lost 8 bases and 8 bases, in that order; junction bases with no gene match: 9. CDR3 bases: TGTGCCAGTCTAGCGGGAGCCGGCAAGGATGAGCAGTTCTTC. Its translation is CASLAGAGKDEQFF.